This is a list of T cell receptor beta chains from one sample in a study of human CD4 T cells and Enterobacteriaceae. Sequencing was performed with immunoSEQ multiplex PCR; in TCRdb, only in-frame clones are kept and a portion is missing. The table lists 25,000 to 35,000 clones, approximately 82% of them singletons. Sequencing was performed on memory CD4+ T cells from blood. Receptors originate from a human donor in good health. The CDR3 runs from the conserved cysteine through the conserved F or W. The D gene is left open where the match is weak. Size is stated for part of the rows, as once, few or many counts, or as a class when the clone is expanded.

j_call v_call clone_size cdr3_length d_call cdr3_nt cdr3_aa
TRBJ2-7 TRBV27 NA 15 NA TGTGCCAGCAGCCCGAGGCAGGGGAGACCCTACGAGCAGTACTTC CASSPRQGRPYEQYF
TRBJ1-4 TRBV6-5 NA 12 NA TGTGCCAGCAGGGCAACTAATGAAAAACTGTTTTTT CASRATNEKLFF
TRBJ1-4 TRBV19 NA 16 NA TGTGCCAGTAGTATACAGAATTCCGGCGGTAATGAAAAACTGTTTTTT CASSIQNSGGNEKLFF
TRBJ2-5 TRBV7-7 NA 15 TRBD1 TGTGCCAGCAGCTTAGTACAGGGGGTCGGGGAGACCCAGTACTTC CASSLVQGVGETQYF
TRBJ2-7 TRBV18 once 14 NA TGTGCCAGCTCACCTCAACAGGAGGCCTACGAGCAGTACTTC CASSPQQEAYEQYF
TRBJ1-4 TRBV14 NA 14 NA TGTGCCAGCAGCCAAGGGGGGGGCCGTGAAAAACTGTTTTTT CASSQGGGREKLFF
TRBJ2-3 TRBV10-2 few 15 TRBD2 TGCGCCAGCAGTGTTCTAGCGGGCCAGGGAGATACGCAGTATTTT CASSVLAGQGDTQYF
TRBJ1-5 TRBV28 NA 14 NA TGTGCCAGCAGTCTTACCCTACCCAATCAGCCCCAGCATTTT CASSLTLPNQPQHF
TRBJ2-5 TRBV29-1 NA 14 NA TGCAGCGTTGCGGGGTCAACGTACCAAGAGACCCAGTACTTC CSVAGSTYQETQYF
TRBJ1-2 TRBV10-3 NA 15 NA TGTGCCATCAGTGAGTATATCCAGGCTAACTATGGCTACACCTTC CAISEYIQANYGYTF
TRBJ1-2 TRBV5-1 NA 13 NA TGCGCCAGCAGCGTACAGGGAGGGGATGGCTACACCTTC CASSVQGGDGYTF
TRBJ1-2 TRBV19 NA 12 NA TGTGCCAGTATAAAGGGGAACGCCGGCTACACCTTC CASIKGNAGYTF
TRBJ2-1 TRBV7-3 NA 15 TRBD1 TGTGCCAGCAGCCTAAATAGGGGGCAAGTCAATGAGCAGTTCTTC CASSLNRGQVNEQFF
TRBJ2-5 TRBV6-6 NA 13 NA TGTGCCAGCAGTTCTCACCTGAGGGAGACCCAGTACTTC CASSSHLRETQYF
TRBJ1-3 TRBV5-6 few 16 NA TGTGCCAGCCTTCATCCCCCGCAGGGTGATGGAAACACCATATATTTT CASLHPPQGDGNTIYF
TRBJ1-3 TRBV19 NA 15 NA TGTGCCAGTAGTATAGGGCAGAGCTCTGGAAACACCATATATTTT CASSIGQSSGNTIYF
TRBJ1-5 TRBV10-3 few 14 NA TGTGCCATCAGTGCCAGGGAACGCAATCAGCCCCAGCATTTT CAISARERNQPQHF
TRBJ2-1 TRBV5-1 NA 16 NA TGCGCCAGCAGCTTGATCATAGACGGAGGGGGAAAAGAGCAGTTCTTC CASSLIIDGGGKEQFF
TRBJ1-2 TRBV5-1 NA 16 TRBD1 TGCGCCAGCAGCTTGAGTCCCATGGACAGGGGGGAAGGCTACACCTTC CASSLSPMDRGEGYTF
TRBJ2-5 TRBV7-3 once 13 NA TGTGCCAGCAGCTTAAACTTAGGGGAGACCCAGTACTTC CASSLNLGETQYF
TRBJ1-5 TRBV7-6 NA 15 TRBD1 TGTGCCAGCAGCTTGGGGACAGCCCCCAATCAGCCCCAGCATTTT CASSLGTAPNQPQHF
TRBJ2-5 TRBV11-2 NA 12 NA TGTGCCAGCAGCTTACACCGAGAGACCCAGTACTTC CASSLHRETQYF
TRBJ2-3 TRBV11-2 NA 15 TRBD2 TGTGCCAGCAGCTTCCGTGGAGCGGGAGGAGATACGCAGTATTTT CASSFRGAGGDTQYF
TRBJ1-3 TRBV7-9 NA 12 NA TGTGCCAGCAGCCTGGTGGGAAACACCATATATTTT CASSLVGNTIYF
TRBJ2-3 TRBV5-1 NA 16 TRBD2 TGCGCCAGCAGCTTGGCCGGGACTAGCGGGAGTGATACGCAGTATTTT CASSLAGTSGSDTQYF
TRBJ2-3 TRBV5-4 NA 13 NA TGTGCCAGCAGCGAAACAAGCACAGATACGCAGTATTTT CASSETSTDTQYF